Following are 23 T cell receptor beta chains from one sample sequenced in a study of OX40 agonist ivuxolimab in advanced cancers. This table comes from immunoSEQ multiplex PCR, and its TCRdb copy is limited to in-frame clones, with some not included. In the table there are about 18,000 clones, over 75% of which are singletons. This specimen was CD4+ or CD8+ T cells sorted from blood, taken in a trial of the OX40 agonist ivuxolimab. The receptors were gathered from an adult with an advanced solid tumor such as melanoma, head and neck, liver or kidney cancer.

This clone was detected ten times or more. The rearrangement uses TRBV11-3 and TRBJ2-1, with 12 bases that match TRBD1. The CDR3 extends over 14 amino acids. CDR1 is SGHNT and CDR2 is YENEEA in the germline V gene. The trim removed 5 bases at V and 7 bases at J, leaving 3 bases unmatched. The CDR3 region has the DNA TGTGCCAGCAGCGGGACAGGGGGCTGGAATGAGCAGTTCTTC. It codes for CASSGTGGWNEQFF.

The chain joins TRBV25-1 to TRBJ2-7, with D perhaps being TRBD1 or TRBD2 (5 bases each). The CDR3 totals 16 residues. The V end was cut by 1 base, the J end by 0 bases, with 13 bases between. The germline gives CDR1 MGHDK, CDR2 SYGVNS. CDR3: CASSESRGALSYEQYF. The CDR3 DNA follows: TGTGCCAGCAGTGAATCGAGGGGCGCTCTCTCCTACGAGCAGTACTTC.

This clone is medium-sized within its sample. J is TRBJ2-7 and V is TRBV14; TRBD2 might be the D (6 bases). Germline V gives CDR1 SGHDN, CDR2 FVKESK. V was shortened by 8 bases and J by 3 bases, with 14 bases between the two germline ends. The CDR3 runs to 13 residues. The CDR3 loop is CASLYGSHYEQYF. The CDR3 nucleotides are TGTGCCAGCCTCTACGGGAGTCACTACGAGCAGTACTTC.

This chain uses TRBV7-2 with TRBJ2-3; 11 bases line up with TRBD2. J lost 5 bases, V lost 3 bases, and 4 bases had no gene match. Per the germline V gene, CDR1 is SGHTA and CDR2 is FQGNSA. CDR3 length: 15 amino acids. The CDR3 reads CASSFSGGAGDTQYF. CDR3 nucleotides: TGTGCCAGCAGCTTTAGCGGGGGGGCCGGAGATACGCAGTATTTT.

This chain's CDR3 is CASSQEGILERETGYEQYF. Here the CDR3 DNA reads TGTGCCAGCAGCCAAGAAGGTATCCTAGAGCGGGAGACAGGCTACGAGCAGTACTTC. The chain employs TRBV14 and TRBJ2-7, with 8 positions matching TRBD2. Germline lookup yields CDR1 SGHDN and CDR2 FVKESK. The V gene end was trimmed by 0 bases and the J gene end by 3 bases; junction bases not matched to a gene: 16. The CDR3 contains 19 residues.

The gene calls are TRBV28 and TRBJ1-4; 8 bases are a match to TRBD1. This CDR3 region has 16 residues. CDR1 and CDR2 from the germline V gene are MDHEN and SYDVKM. Losses at the gene ends were 4 bases for V and 0 bases for J; bases not matched to a gene: 4. The CDR3 here is CASSSGTGTTNEKLFF. DNA for the CDR3: TGTGCCAGCAGTTCGGGGACAGGTACAACTAATGAAAAACTGTTTTTT.

V is TRBV15 and J is TRBJ1-4, with D possibly being TRBD1 (5 bases). The CDR3 spans 16 residues. CDR1 is LNHNV, CDR2 YYDKDF, per germline (reference sequence). Trimming removed 1 base from V and 3 bases from J, with 12 bases in between. The chain's CDR3 is CATSRVRGWSNEKLFF. In DNA form, the CDR3 reads TGTGCCACCAGCAGAGTAAGGGGATGGTCTAATGAAAAACTGTTTTTT.

The V call is TRBV27, the J call TRBJ2-7; 7 bases align to TRBD2. V trimming: 4 bases; J trimming: 1 base; junction bases outside the gene matches: 4. The CDR3 spans 14 residues. Germline CDR1 reads MNHEY; CDR2 reads SMNVEV (reference sequence). CDR3 bases: TGTGCCAGCAGTTCCCAGCGGGGATCCTACGAGCAGTACTTC. Translating gives CASSSQRGSYEQYF.

In this sample, this clone turned up once. V gene TRBV11-2 combines with J gene TRBJ2-5, with a tentative D call TRBD1 (7 bases). Germline values: CDR1 SGHAT, CDR2 FQNNGV. Trimming took off 8 bases at V and 3 bases at J, with 16 bases between the two ends. The CDR3 is 14 residues long. CDR3: CASRARGDKETQYF. In DNA, the CDR3 is TGTGCCAGCCGGGCCAGGGGGGATAAAGAGACCCAGTACTTC.

The V call is TRBV28, the J call TRBJ2-1; 8 nucleotides align to TRBD2. This CDR3 is 16 amino acids long. Germline CDR1 and CDR2: MDHEN and SYDVKM. V lost 5 bases, J lost 4 bases, and 10 bases stayed unmatched. Here the CDR3 DNA reads TGTGCCAGCAGTCCGAGAGCGGGGGCGGAATACAATGAGCAGTTCTTC. This sequence encodes CASSPRAGAEYNEQFF.

This chain links TRBV19 with TRBJ2-5; 7 positions agree with TRBD1. The CDR3 runs 14 residues. Unmatched junction bases numbered 4, after V lost 4 bases and J lost 2 bases. In germline, CDR1 is LNHDA, CDR2 SQIVND (reference sequence). The DNA for the CDR3 is TGTGCCAGTAGTAACGGACAGGCGCAAGAGACCCAGTACTTC. Its protein product is CASSNGQAQETQYF. The full variable domain, completed using reference TRBV19 and TRBJ2-5, is DGGITQSPKYLFRKEGQNVTLSCEQNLNHDAMYWYRQDPGQGLRLIYYSQIVNDFQKGDIAEGYSVSREKKESFPLTVTSAQKNPTAFYLCASSNGQAQETQYFGPGTRLLVL.

V usage is TRBV5-1 and J usage is TRBJ1-2; the match to TRBD1 covers 10 bases. Germline V gene sequence: CDR1 SGHRS, CDR2 YFSETQ. The CDR3 has 15 residues. V was pared by 7 bases and J by 0 bases, with 6 bases of the junction left unmatched. The CDR3 sequence: CASLPGQGTNYGYTF. As DNA, the CDR3 is TGCGCCAGCCTTCCGGGACAGGGGACTAACTATGGCTACACCTTC.

The V call is TRBV30, the J call TRBJ2-1, with D perhaps matching TRBD1 (5 bases). The germline V gene encodes CDR1 GTSNPN and CDR2 SVGIG (reference sequence). V gave up 2 bases and J gave up 3 bases, with 14 bases separating them. The CDR3 is 15 residues long. In DNA form, the CDR3 reads TGTGCCTGGAGTTCGACAGAGAAAGTCTACAATGAGCAGTTCTTC. Translated, it gives CAWSSTEKVYNEQFF.

In its sample, this clone is medium-sized. Distinct nucleotide sequences in the sample also encode this CDR3. The rearrangement links TRBV4-2 to TRBJ2-7; TRBD1 matches at 9 bases. Germline V lookup: CDR1 LGHNA, CDR2 YNFKEQ. This CDR3 contains 14 residues. With 1 base clipped from V and 3 bases from J, the junction kept 1 base outside the gene matches. The CDR3 is CASSQGTGDYEQYF. CDR3 nucleotides: TGTGCCAGCAGCCAAGGGACAGGGGACTACGAGCAGTACTTC.

The chain uses TRBV30 and TRBJ2-4; possible D gene TRBD2, 5 bases. Deletions cut 3 bases from V and 6 bases from J, with 12 bases between. In germline, CDR1 is GTSNPN, CDR2 SVGIG (reference sequence). The CDR3 has 13 residues. In DNA form, the CDR3 reads TGTGCCTGGAGATCGGGGAACGGAAACATTCAGTACTTC. Translated: CAWRSGNGNIQYF.

In its sample, this clone ranks as medium-sized. The V and J genes are TRBV28 and TRBJ2-1, with 10 positions matching TRBD2. J gave up 5 bases and V 6 bases, and 4 bases lay outside the gene matches. Germline assignment: CDR1 MDHEN and CDR2 SYDVKM. The CDR3 spans 14 residues. The CDR3 spells CASSLGLADNEQFF. The CDR3 DNA follows: TGTGCCAGCAGCCTTGGACTAGCGGACAATGAGCAGTTCTTC.

The V gene is TRBV29-1, the J gene TRBJ2-7; maybe TRBD2 (5 bases). The CDR3 totals 11 residues. Trimming removed 8 bases at V and 5 bases at J, with 13 bases between. The germline gives CDR1 SQVTM, CDR2 ANQGSEA. The CDR3 coding sequence is TGCAGCCACCTCCTCGGGGACGAGCAGTACTTC. It codes for CSHLLGDEQYF.

The CDR3 is CATSREVGSYEQYF. As DNA, the CDR3 is TGTGCCACCAGCAGAGAAGTCGGATCCTACGAGCAGTACTTC. The chain combines TRBV15 with TRBJ2-7, with D unclear. The length of the CDR3 is 14 residues. Germline CDR1 reads LNHNV; CDR2 reads YYDKDF (reference sequence). V was shortened by 0 bases and J by 1 base, with 7 bases between the two germline ends.

The gene calls are TRBV2 and TRBJ2-1; 11 bases align to TRBD2. CDR3 size: 14 residues. Trimming removed 4 bases from V and 6 bases from J; junction bases left unmatched: 2. The germline V gene has CDR1 SNHLY and CDR2 FYNNEI. CDR3 residues: CASSGLAGGNEQFF. The DNA for the CDR3 is TGTGCCAGCAGTGGGCTAGCGGGAGGCAATGAGCAGTTCTTC. Full variable domain (remainder filled in from reference TRBV2 and TRBJ2-1): EPEVTQTPSHQVTQMGQEVILRCVPISNHLYFYWYRQILGQKVEFLVSFYNNEISEKSEIFDDQFSVERPDGSNFTLKIRSTKLEDSAMYFCASSGLAGGNEQFFGPGTRLTVL.

The sample holds a few counts of this clone. The chain employs TRBV6-5 and TRBJ2-7; 7 bases match TRBD2. Germline V gives CDR1 MNHEY, CDR2 SVGAGI. J was trimmed by 2 bases and V by 6 bases; bases with no gene match: 7. The CDR3 consists of 14 residues. CDR3 residues: CASSHGGTTYEQYF. The CDR3 nucleotides are TGTGCCAGCAGCCACGGAGGGACTACCTACGAGCAGTACTTC.

The V gene is TRBV25-1, the J gene TRBJ1-1; tentative D call: TRBD1 (5 bases). Looked up from germline, CDR1 is MGHDK and CDR2 is SYGVNS. The CDR3 has 16 residues. V lost 4 bases, J lost 4 bases, and 19 bases lay in between. CDR3 protein: CASSALGRAGTTEAFF. The DNA of the CDR3 is TGTGCCAGCAGTGCGCTGGGCAGGGCTGGGACCACTGAAGCTTTCTTT.

Comments on this clone: With only one base between it and a far larger clone, this is likely a read error. The rearrangement uses TRBV7-9 and TRBJ2-5; a possible D gene is TRBD2 (6 bases). The germline V gene has CDR1 SEHNR and CDR2 FQNEAQ (reference sequence). V was trimmed by 5 bases and J by 5 bases, leaving 9 bases between them. The CDR3 spans 12 residues. The CDR3 DNA is TGTGCCAGCAGCCAAGGGAGGGAGACCCAGTACTTC. This codes for CASSQGRETQYF.

The chain has TRBV7-6 and TRBJ2-7; TRBD2 aligns across 12 bases. Unmatched junction bases numbered 5, after V lost 5 bases and J lost 6 bases. This CDR3 contains 14 residues. Germline CDR1 and CDR2: SGHVS and FNYEAQ. CDR3 loop: CASSHSSGRGEQYF. CDR3 sequence (DNA): TGTGCCAGCAGCCATTCTAGCGGGAGGGGCGAGCAGTACTTC.